A selection of T cell receptor beta chains follows, all from one sample in a study of multiple sclerosis patients with progressive multifocal leukoencephalopathy. Some clones are missing from TCRdb's copy, which holds only in-frame ones; the method was immunoSEQ multiplex PCR. Here the sample spans roughly 28,000 clones, approximately 89% being singletons. This specimen consisted of PBMCs, obtained from a patient treated with natalizumab. These receptors came from a woman in her 30s with progressive multifocal leukoencephalopathy. Each CDR3 is given with its conserved first and last residue. D genes are given only for firm matches.

CASIGGRVWGELFF TRBD2 TRBJ2-2 TRBV6-1
CASSQGIESPLHF - TRBJ1-6 TRBV18
CASSITATSGGTDTQYF TRBD2 TRBJ2-3 TRBV5-1
CASSLGGEYGNQPQHF - TRBJ1-5 TRBV7-9
CASSKLGQGATDTQYF TRBD1 TRBJ2-3 TRBV18
CASSIRGYMNTEAFF TRBD1 TRBJ1-1 TRBV7-9
CASSLRWDTGELFF - TRBJ2-2 TRBV9
CASSPPDSEAFF - TRBJ1-1 TRBV27
CASSLIVRSYEQYF - TRBJ2-7 TRBV28
CASSQEGAPRTDTQYF - TRBJ2-3 TRBV4-2
CASSFFLLSGGNTIYF - TRBJ1-3 TRBV7-2
CASSSRDGVYEQYF - TRBJ2-7 TRBV7-2
CSVVGGRAGTGELFF TRBD2 TRBJ2-2 TRBV29-1
CASSRRELFNEQFF - TRBJ2-1 TRBV19
CASSKGTGNYEQYF - TRBJ2-7 TRBV21-1
CASSQAVSIYEKLFF - TRBJ1-4 TRBV14
CASSTSGTDTQYF TRBD2 TRBJ2-3 TRBV6-4
CASSFGTGPTGELFF TRBD1 TRBJ2-2 TRBV5-1
CASSPTTGAGYEQYF - - TRBV27
CAISELVLGDGYEQYF - TRBJ2-7 TRBV10-3
CASSLGVAITGNTIYF - TRBJ1-3 TRBV7-2
CASSPEYMSSYEQYF - TRBJ2-7 TRBV5-5
CASRKPGQGVNEQFF TRBD1 TRBJ2-1 TRBV11-2
CASSEGRETQYF - TRBJ2-5 TRBV2
CASSYWQGDYGYTF TRBD1 TRBJ1-2 TRBV6-5
CASAAYNEQFF - TRBJ2-1 TRBV10-1
CASSWTESYEQYF - TRBJ2-7 TRBV19
CASSLNRRETQYF - TRBJ2-5 TRBV5-1
CASSLHNSGANVLTF - TRBJ2-6 TRBV7-9
CASSIGNRNEQFF - TRBJ2-1 TRBV19
CASSLEPGAYEQYF - TRBJ2-7 TRBV11-2
CASSQGTAYEQYF - TRBJ2-7 TRBV14
CASSPGQGYEQYF TRBD1 TRBJ2-7 TRBV9
CASLSSVNTEAFF - TRBJ1-1 TRBV12-5
CASSLKRRGLAEAFF - TRBJ1-1 TRBV6-5